This TCR beta chain was sequenced in a study of PD-1 blockade in mismatch repair-deficient tumors. Study context: Patients had about eleven mismatch repair-deficient cancer types and were previously treated and progressing. Broader study findings: Tumor-resident clones, often absent from pretreatment blood, expanded after pembrolizumab and then contracted.

PCR or immunohistochemistry showed mismatch repair deficiency in every enrolled patient. TCRs were sequenced from a few patients responding to pembrolizumab. Data came from immunoSEQ multiplex PCR; TCRdb stores just in-frame clones and leaves some out. Found here are about 110,000 clones, roughly 80% of them singletons; the top ten hold 4% to 6%. From germline, CDR1 is SEHNR and CDR2 FQNEAQ (reference sequence). This CDR3 has 15 residues. Trimming shortened V by 5 bases and J by 4 bases, and 15 bases separated the two germline ends. In its sample, this clone was seen many times. Its antigen is undetermined.

The sample was peripheral blood, taken approximately 64 weeks after starting pembrolizumab. The gene calls are TRBV7-9 and TRBJ1-3; a possible D gene is TRBD1 (6 bases). The sequence was obtained from an adult with mismatch repair-deficient cancer. CDR3 sequence reads: CASSQDEGGGNTIYF. The CDR3 DNA sequence: TGTGCCAGCAGCCAAGATGAGGGGGGAGGAAACACCATATATTTT.